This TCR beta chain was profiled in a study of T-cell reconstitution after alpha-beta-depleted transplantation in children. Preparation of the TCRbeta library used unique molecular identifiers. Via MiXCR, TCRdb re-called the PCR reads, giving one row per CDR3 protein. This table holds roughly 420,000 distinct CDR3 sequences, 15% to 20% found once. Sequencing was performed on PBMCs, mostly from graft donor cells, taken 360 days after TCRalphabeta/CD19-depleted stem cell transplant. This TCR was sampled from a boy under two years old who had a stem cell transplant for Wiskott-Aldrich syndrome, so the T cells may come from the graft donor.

CDR3 sequence: CASSWFLGSQLFF. In nucleotides, the CDR3 is TGTGCCAGCAGCTGGTTCCTCGGTTCGCAGCTGTTTTTT. V gene TRBV5-4 combines with J gene TRBJ2-2; no reliable D call. The CDR3 is 13 amino acids. Germline values: CDR1 SGHNT, CDR2 YYREEE (reference sequence). Trimming took 3 bases from V and 12 from J, leaving 15 bases between them.